The T cell receptor beta chain under discussion was sequenced for a study of OX40 agonist ivuxolimab in advanced cancers. Germline CDR1 SGHTA, CDR2 FQGTGA. Trimming cost V 5 bases and J 3 bases; bases outside gene matches: 8. The length of the CDR3 is 16 residues. This clone was recorded once. The method was immunoSEQ multiplex PCR; TCRdb's version includes in-frame clones alone and lacks a portion of them. Of 70,000 or so clones listed, roughly 90% were seen once; the top ten hold less than 0.3%. This receptor was taken from an adult with an advanced solid tumor such as melanoma, head and neck, liver or kidney cancer. The chain couples TRBV7-3 to TRBJ2-1; TRBD2 matches 9 bases. The source material was CD4+ or CD8+ T cells sorted from blood, sampled in a trial of the OX40 agonist ivuxolimab. The CDR3 here is CASSSLAGKHYNEQFF. CDR3 nucleotide sequence: TGTGCCAGCAGCAGTCTAGCGGGAAAACACTACAATGAGCAGTTCTTC. Together with reference TRBV7-3 and TRBJ2-1, the CDR3 gives the full variable domain: GAGVSQTPSNKVTEKGKYVELRCDPISGHTALYWYRQSLGQGPEFLIYFQGTGAADDSGLPNDRFFAVRPEGSVSTLKIQRTERGDSAVYLCASSSLAGKHYNEQFFGPGTRLTVL.